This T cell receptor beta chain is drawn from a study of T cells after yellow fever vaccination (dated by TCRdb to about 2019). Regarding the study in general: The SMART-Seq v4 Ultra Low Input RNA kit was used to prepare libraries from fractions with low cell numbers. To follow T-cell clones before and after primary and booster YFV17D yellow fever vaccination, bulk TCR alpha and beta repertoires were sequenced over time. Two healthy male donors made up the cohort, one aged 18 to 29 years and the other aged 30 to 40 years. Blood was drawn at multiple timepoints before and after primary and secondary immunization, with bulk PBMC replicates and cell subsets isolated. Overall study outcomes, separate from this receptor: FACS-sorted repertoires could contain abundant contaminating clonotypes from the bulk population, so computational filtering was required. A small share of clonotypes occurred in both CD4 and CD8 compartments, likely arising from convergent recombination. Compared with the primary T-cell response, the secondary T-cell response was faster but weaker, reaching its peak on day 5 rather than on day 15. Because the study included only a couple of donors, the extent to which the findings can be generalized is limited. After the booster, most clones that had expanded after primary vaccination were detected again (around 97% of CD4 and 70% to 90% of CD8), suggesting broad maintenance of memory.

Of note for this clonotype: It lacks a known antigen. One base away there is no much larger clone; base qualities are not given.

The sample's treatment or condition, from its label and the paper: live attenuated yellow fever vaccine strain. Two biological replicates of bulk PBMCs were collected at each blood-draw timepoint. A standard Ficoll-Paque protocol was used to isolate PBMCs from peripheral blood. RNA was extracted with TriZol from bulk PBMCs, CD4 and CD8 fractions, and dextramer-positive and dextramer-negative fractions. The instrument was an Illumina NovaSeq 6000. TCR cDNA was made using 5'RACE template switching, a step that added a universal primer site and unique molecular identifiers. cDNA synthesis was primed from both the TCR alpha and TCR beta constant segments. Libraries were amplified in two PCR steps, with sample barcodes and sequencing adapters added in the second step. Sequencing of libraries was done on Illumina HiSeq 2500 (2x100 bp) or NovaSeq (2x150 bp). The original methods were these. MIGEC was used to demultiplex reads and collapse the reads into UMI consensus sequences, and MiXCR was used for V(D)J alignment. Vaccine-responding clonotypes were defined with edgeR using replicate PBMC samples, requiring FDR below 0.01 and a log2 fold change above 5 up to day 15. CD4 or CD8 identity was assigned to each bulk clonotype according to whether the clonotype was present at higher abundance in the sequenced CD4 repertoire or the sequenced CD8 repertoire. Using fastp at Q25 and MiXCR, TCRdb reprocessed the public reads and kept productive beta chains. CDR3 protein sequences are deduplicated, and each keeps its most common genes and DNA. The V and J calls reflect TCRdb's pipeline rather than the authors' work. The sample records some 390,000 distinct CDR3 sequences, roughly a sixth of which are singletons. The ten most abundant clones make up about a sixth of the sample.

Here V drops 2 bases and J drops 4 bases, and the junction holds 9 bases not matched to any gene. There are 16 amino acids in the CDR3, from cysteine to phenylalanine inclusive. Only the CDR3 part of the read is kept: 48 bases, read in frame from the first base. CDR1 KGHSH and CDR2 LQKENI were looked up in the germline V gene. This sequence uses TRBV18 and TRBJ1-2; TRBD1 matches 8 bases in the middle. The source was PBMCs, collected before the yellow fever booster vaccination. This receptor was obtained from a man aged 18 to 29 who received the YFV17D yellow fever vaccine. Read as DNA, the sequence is TGTGCCAGCTCACCAAGTTTTGGACAGGGACTCTATGGCTACACCTTC. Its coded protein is CASSPSFGQGLYGYTF.